One and the same sample provided the 28 T cell receptor beta chains below, sequenced in a study of T cells in Graves' hyperthyroidism and ophthalmopathy. Researchers amplified the TCR beta CDR3 regions from RNA transcripts. HTBI primers were used for first-round RT-PCR of the TCR CDR3. TCRdb reprocessed the multiplex PCR reads via MiXCR and lists one record per CDR3 protein. The data hold 300,000 to 450,000 distinct CDR3 sequences, with about 14% observed a single time. Sequencing was carried out using blood. The receptor set was obtained from a woman in her sixties with Graves' hyperthyroidism.

The table lists this clonotype with many counts. This chain uses TRBV6-1 with TRBJ1-5; 7 bases fit TRBD1. CDR3 size: 16 residues. CDR1 is MNHNS, CDR2 SASEGT, per germline. After removal of 3 bases from V and 3 bases from J, the junction contained 8 bases not matched to a gene. This chain's CDR3 is CASSDRQGLSNQPQHF. The CDR3 coding sequence is TGTGCCAGCAGTGACCGACAGGGTTTATCCAATCAGCCCCAGCATTTT.

V usage is TRBV12-5 and J usage is TRBJ2-7, with 7 bases lining up with TRBD2. The CDR3 is made up of 14 amino acids. After removal of 1 base from V and 3 bases from J, the junction contained 3 bases not matched to a gene. Per germline, CDR1 LGHNT and CDR2 FRNRAP. For the CDR3, the DNA is TGTGCTAGTGGTTTGGGCCTAGCGGTCTACGAGCAGTACTTC. The encoded protein is CASGLGLAVYEQYF.

V gene TRBV19 combines with J gene TRBJ1-5; TRBD1 might be the D (6 bases). Germline CDR1 reads LNHDA; CDR2 reads SQIVND (reference sequence). The V and J ends lost 5 bases and 4 bases respectively, with 15 bases between them. The CDR3 contains 15 residues. The CDR3 DNA follows: TGTGCCAGTAGTCAAGCTCGACAGGATAATCAGCCCCAGCATTTT. Residues: CASSQARQDNQPQHF. The variable domain in full, with the rest retrieved from reference TRBV19 and TRBJ1-5, is DGGITQSPKYLFRKEGQNVTLSCEQNLNHDAMYWYRQDPGQGLRLIYYSQIVNDFQKGDIAEGYSVSREKKESFPLTVTSAQKNPTAFYLCASSQARQDNQPQHFGDGTRLSIL.

The chain carries TRBV6-1 and TRBJ2-3; 10 positions agree with TRBD2. V trimming: 6 bases; J trimming: 5 bases; junction bases outside the gene matches: 8. This CDR3 region has 15 residues. CDR1 is MNHNS, CDR2 SASEGT, per germline. Here the CDR3 DNA reads TGTGCCAGCAGACTCCTAGCGGGAGTAGGAGATACGCAGTATTTT. It is translated as CASRLLAGVGDTQYF.

This clonotype was recorded many times. J is TRBJ2-7 and V is TRBV28; 11 bases are shared with TRBD2. The trim removed 6 bases at V and 2 bases at J, leaving 3 bases unmatched. The CDR3 runs to 14 residues. Germline V gives CDR1 MDHEN, CDR2 SYDVKM. The CDR3, as DNA: TGTGCCAGCAGGAAACTAGCGGGAGCCTACGAGCAGTACTTC. Residues: CASRKLAGAYEQYF.

This clonotype came up many times. The chain employs TRBV3-1 and TRBJ2-5; D is undetermined. V lost 4 bases and J lost 6, with 9 bases in between. Per the germline V gene, CDR1 is LGHDT and CDR2 is YNNKEL (reference sequence). CDR3 length: 12 amino acids. The CDR3 sequence: CASSPYRQTQYF. CDR3 nucleotide sequence: TGTGCCAGCAGCCCCTACAGACAGACCCAGTACTTC.

At least ten counts were recorded for this clonotype. V gene TRBV7-8 combines with J gene TRBJ2-7; unclear D gene. Per the germline V gene, CDR1 is SGHVS and CDR2 is FQNEAQ. Between the trimmed V and J ends, which lost 3 bases and 6 bases, there was a span of 18 bases. The length of the CDR3 is 15 residues. CDR3 DNA sequence: TGTGCCAGCAGCTTGGGCACCCTCGTACGGAGCGAGCAGTACTTC. Protein product: CASSLGTLVRSEQYF. The variable domain in full, with the rest retrieved from reference TRBV7-8 and TRBJ2-7, is GAGVSQSPRYKVAKRGQDVALRCDPISGHVSLFWYQQALGQGPEFLTYFQNEAQLDKSGLPSDRFFAERPEGSVSTLKIQRTQQEDSAVYLCASSLGTLVRSEQYFGPGTRLTVT.

At least ten counts were recorded for this clonotype. The gene calls are TRBV11-2 and TRBJ1-5, with D perhaps TRBD1 (6 bases). CDR1 and CDR2 from the germline V gene are SGHAT and FQNNGV. This CDR3 region has 13 residues. The ends were cut back, 8 bases at V and 6 bases at J, with 14 bases in the middle. The CDR3 DNA sequence: TGTGCCAGCTCGGCAGGGGAGACTCAGCCCCAGCATTTT. Amino acids: CASSAGETQPQHF.

This clonotype was picked up many times. The V gene is TRBV10-3, the J gene TRBJ2-1, with 16 positions matching TRBD2. The CDR3 is 18 amino acids. CDR1 is ENHRY, CDR2 SYGVKD, per germline. V lost 6 bases to trimming and J lost 6 bases; unmatched junction nucleotides: 11. DNA of the CDR3: TGTGCCATCAGCGGGGGACTAGCGGGAGGGCCCTCGGGCAATGAGCAGTTCTTC. This translates into CAISGGLAGGPSGNEQFF.

Ten or more counts support this clonotype. The chain couples TRBV5-1 to TRBJ2-2, with 8 bases matching TRBD2. Losses at the gene ends were 5 bases for V and 2 bases for J; bases not matched to a gene: 17. The CDR3 covers 19 residues. The germline gives CDR1 SGHRS, CDR2 YFSETQ. The CDR3 here is CASSFRLRREEVNTGELFF. The CDR3 DNA sequence: TGCGCCAGCAGTTTCAGATTAAGGCGGGAGGAAGTTAACACCGGGGAGCTGTTTTTT.

This clonotype has ten or more counts. The CDR3 DNA sequence: TGCGCCAGCAGCCAGAACCTCGTAGGCTTAGTGACCCAGTACTTC. Protein: CASSQNLVGLVTQYF. The rearrangement links TRBV4-1 to TRBJ2-5, with no clear D. Trimming removed 3 bases from V and 7 bases from J, with 18 bases in between. Germline V gene lookup returns CDR1 MGHRA and CDR2 YSYEKL. CDR3 length: 15 amino acids.

In its sample, this clonotype was seen many times. The V gene is TRBV9, the J gene TRBJ1-1, with D uncertain. Trimming removed 0 bases at V and 5 bases at J, with 5 bases between. This CDR3 comprises 12 residues. Germline assignment: CDR1 SGDLS and CDR2 YYNGEE. In nucleotides, the CDR3 is TGTGCCAGCAGCGTAGAGGGAACTGAAGCTTTCTTT. It is translated as CASSVEGTEAFF.

The sample holds many counts of this clonotype. The J gene is TRBJ1-3, the V gene TRBV5-1; D is uncertain. This CDR3 spans 16 amino acids. The germline V gene encodes CDR1 SGHRS and CDR2 YFSETQ. Trimming stripped 0 bases from V and 0 bases from J, with 10 bases between. CDR3 DNA: TGCGCCAGCAGCTTGGCCGGGATTAGCTCTGGAAACACCATATATTTT. Amino acid sequence: CASSLAGISSGNTIYF. Full variable domain (remainder filled in from reference TRBV5-1 and TRBJ1-3): KAGVTQTPRYLIKTRGQQVTLSCSPISGHRSVSWYQQTPGQGLQFLFEYFSETQRNKGNFPGRFSGRQFSNSRSEMNVSTLELGDSALYLCASSLAGISSGNTIYFGEGSWLTVV.

This clonotype has only a few counts. The chain is built from TRBV30 and TRBJ1-6; no clear D. Germline V gives CDR1 GTSNPN, CDR2 SVGIG (reference sequence). V lost 1 base and J 9 bases, leaving 25 bases between the germline ends. The CDR3 consists of 18 residues. CDR3 sequence (DNA): TGTGCCTGGAGTGCAGCAAGATTATCGGGCCACGGCGGTTCACCCCTCCACTTT. It encodes CAWSAARLSGHGGSPLHF. Full variable domain (outside the CDR3, taken from reference TRBV30 and TRBJ1-6): SQTIHQWPATLVQPVGSPLSLECTVEGTSNPNLYWYRQAAGRGLQLLFYSVGIGQISSEVPQNLSASRPQDRQFILSSKKLLLSDSGFYLCAWSAARLSGHGGSPLHFGNGTRLTVT.

The table lists this clonotype with many counts. The chain is built from TRBV6-1 and TRBJ2-6, with 9 bases aligning to TRBD1. The ends lost 7 bases at V and 0 bases at J; junction bases unmatched: 7. The germline CDR1 and CDR2 sequences are MNHNS and SASEGT. The CDR3 extends over 17 amino acids. The CDR3 DNA is TGTGCCAGCACTTCCCGGACAGGGGTCTCTGGGGCCAACGTCCTGACTTTC. Protein product: CASTSRTGVSGANVLTF.

This clonotype was detected many times. The chain links TRBV15 to TRBJ1-5, with no clear D. This CDR3 region has 12 residues. V was cut by 1 base and J by 5 bases, with 3 bases left in between. Germline-derived CDR1 and CDR2 are LNHNV and YYDKDF (reference sequence). The chain's CDR3 is CATSRGDQPQHF. The CDR3 region has the DNA TGTGCCACCAGCAGAGGGGATCAGCCCCAGCATTTT.

This clonotype was observed a handful of times. The chain recombines TRBV5-1 with TRBJ2-3; D possibly matches TRBD1 or TRBD2 (5 bases each). Germline V gene sequence: CDR1 SGHRS, CDR2 YFSETQ. V lost 1 base and J 0 bases, leaving 9 bases between the germline ends. The CDR3 covers 15 residues. This chain's CDR3 is CASSLWGSSTDTQYF. DNA of the CDR3: TGCGCCAGCAGCTTGTGGGGGTCTAGCACAGATACGCAGTATTTT.

This clonotype was counted at least ten times. This chain joins TRBV27 and TRBJ2-7, with D unresolved. This CDR3 has 14 amino acids. Between the trimmed V and J ends, which lost 3 bases and 0 bases, there was a span of 9 bases. Germline V CDR1 and CDR2: MNHEY, SMNVEV (reference sequence). CDR3 DNA: TGTGCCAGCAGTTTGAGCAGAGGCTCCTACGAGCAGTACTTC. It codes for CASSLSRGSYEQYF.

This clonotype was seen more than once but under ten times. The chain recombines TRBV18 with TRBJ2-3; D possibly corresponds to TRBD1 (5 bases). This CDR3 comprises 15 residues. Looked up from germline, CDR1 is KGHSH and CDR2 is LQKENI. Deletions cut 0 bases from V and 5 bases from J, with 12 bases between. The CDR3 reads CASSPPGLGLDTQYF. Here the CDR3 DNA reads TGTGCCAGCTCACCACCGGGTTTGGGGCTAGATACGCAGTATTTT.

This chain joins TRBV4-1 and TRBJ2-1; no definite D call. Germline V gene lookup returns CDR1 MGHRA and CDR2 YSYEKL. Trimming pared 2 bases from V and 0 bases from J, leaving 14 bases between. The CDR3 runs to 17 residues. CDR3 sequence reads: CASSQRAVGSSYNEQFF. In nucleotides, the CDR3 is TGCGCCAGCAGCCAAAGGGCGGTAGGCAGCTCCTACAATGAGCAGTTCTTC.

In nucleotides, the CDR3 is TGTGCCTGGAGTTCCGACAGATGGTTATTCGGTCGAGAGACCCAGTACTTC. Translating it yields CAWSSDRWLFGRETQYF. The J gene is TRBJ2-5, the V gene TRBV30; weak D call: TRBD1 (5 bases). Germline V gene lookup returns CDR1 GTSNPN and CDR2 SVGIG (reference sequence). V was trimmed by 2 bases and J by 4 bases, leaving 23 bases between them. This CDR3 is 17 amino acids long.

The chain recombines TRBV5-8 with TRBJ2-7; the D is unclear. The CDR3 runs 14 residues. Trimming pared 0 bases from V and 0 bases from J, leaving 7 bases between. CDR1 and CDR2 from the germline V gene are SGHTS and YDEGEE. CDR3 loop: CASSLAPNSYEQYF. As DNA, the CDR3 is TGTGCCAGCAGCTTGGCCCCCAACTCCTACGAGCAGTACTTC.

The rearrangement links TRBV24-1 to TRBJ2-1; 7 bases fit TRBD1. The CDR3 sequence is 16 residues long. Losses at the gene ends were 3 bases for V and 5 bases for J; bases not matched to a gene: 9. Germline values: CDR1 KGHDR, CDR2 SFDVKD. The CDR3 loop reads CATSDPHRGHDNEQFF. The CDR3 DNA follows: TGTGCCACCAGTGATCCCCACAGGGGCCATGACAATGAGCAGTTCTTC.

This clonotype appeared a few times. The chain recombines TRBV10-3 with TRBJ2-3; D call uncertain. This CDR3 comprises 11 residues. CDR1 ENHRY and CDR2 SYGVKD come from the germline V gene. V shed 10 bases and J shed 4 bases, with 9 bases lying between them. CDR3 nucleotides: TGTGCCACCGAATCGGCAGATACGCAGTATTTT. Translation gives CATESADTQYF.

This clonotype was recorded many times. The CDR3 region is CASSQSLAGGASYGYTF. CDR3 DNA: TGTGCCAGCAGCCAGTCCCTAGCAGGGGGCGCAAGCTATGGCTACACCTTC. The chain is built from TRBV4-2 and TRBJ1-2, with 8 nucleotides matching TRBD1. Germline V gives CDR1 LGHNA, CDR2 YNFKEQ. Unmatched junction bases numbered 13, after V lost 3 bases and J lost 4 bases. This CDR3 comprises 17 residues.

This CDR3 reads CASSLEWQAYGYTF. The CDR3 coding sequence is TGTGCCAGCAGCTTAGAATGGCAGGCCTATGGCTACACCTTC. This chain uses TRBV7-9 with TRBJ1-2; D unclear. The CDR3 contains 14 residues. The V end was cut by 1 base, the J end by 4 bases, with 10 bases between. CDR1 and CDR2 (germline): SEHNR, FQNEAQ (reference sequence). Filled out from reference TRBV7-9 and TRBJ1-2, the complete variable domain reads DTGVSQNPRHKITKRGQNVTFRCDPISEHNRLYWYRQTLGQGPEFLTYFQNEAQLEKSRLLSDRFSAERPKGSFSTLEIQRTEQGDSAMYLCASSLEWQAYGYTFGSGTRLTVV.

This clonotype was observed many times. V usage is TRBV12-3 or TRBV12-4 and J usage is TRBJ1-4; no definite D call. The V gene lost 4 bases and the J gene lost 3 bases, with 0 bases spanning the gap. The CDR3 totals 11 residues. CDR3 DNA sequence: TGTGCCAGCAGTTCTAATGAAAAACTGTTTTTT. The encoded protein is CASSSNEKLFF.

This sequence joins TRBV20-1 and TRBJ2-5, with D unclear. Trimming cost V 4 bases and J 1 base, with 13 bases left between them. The CDR3 spans 14 residues. Germline V gene sequence: CDR1 DFQATT, CDR2 SNEGSKA (reference sequence). DNA for the CDR3: TGCAGTGCTAATCCGGCCTGGGGCCAAGAGACCCAGTACTTC. This gives the protein CSANPAWGQETQYF.